This T cell receptor (beta chain) is drawn from a study of cytomegalovirus exposure and HLA in healthy donors (dated by TCRdb to the late 2010s). Some background on the complete study: A later analysis indicated that the 110 or so validation repertoires were generated on the platform also employed for the 670 or so repertoires of the first cohort. The study aimed to test whether signatures of past pathogen exposure could be identified by cataloging public T cell receptors. Besides the first cohort of roughly 700 subjects, a separate validation cohort made up of 120 different subjects was used. High-throughput TCR immunosequencing, statistical association of individual TCRs with disease status, and machine learning were combined to predict cytomegalovirus infection status.

Library prep was done by the immunoSEQ multiplex PCR assay. Regarding the original processing steps: A statistical classification framework was developed to diagnose cytomegalovirus status using the catalog of TCR beta chain sequences. The table comes from immuneACCESS by way of TCRdb, which keeps in-frame sequences with V and J called. Part of the clones is missing from these tables; in studies checked, under half for an unresolved V gene and the rest for unknown reasons. The V and J calls and the clone size are those of that table, but D and trimming were determined from the DNA. The sample data list around 130,000 clones, and about nine tenths of these were observed just once. Approximately 3.3% of the sample comes from the top ten. The donors belonged to the validation cohort of over a hundred subjects, which was separate from the approximately 680-subject first cohort. The germline V and J ends show losses of 5 bases and 4 bases respectively, and no gene match explains 10 bases of the junction. CDR1 and CDR2 are drawn from the germline V gene: SGHAT, FQNNGV. The CDR3 measures 15 amino acids from cysteine to phenylalanine. Only the CDR3 DNA is retained, 45 bases long and in frame from the first base.

The investigation overall reported the following: In the study, some 160 TCR beta chains were listed as associated with cytomegalovirus. The authors suggested that the approach could potentially be generalized to other disease states and immunological phenotypes. While some public TCRs were present in many individuals, most TCR sequences turned up only very rarely across donors. A later analysis found that TCRs clustered in the first cohort also tended to co-occur in the 120 validation repertoires, with 90% to 95% of cluster scores above 0. All 130 or so repertoires were used to score co-occurrence in the validation cohort in a later analysis, because that analysis had no HLA typing for the cohort. In both the original and validation cohorts, the classifier was reported to diagnose cytomegalovirus status with high specificity and sensitivity. A few of the identified cytomegalovirus-associated TCR beta chains were confirmed in vitro to be specific for cytomegalovirus antigens.

Regarding this clone: What this receptor recognizes is not known. Base qualities are not at hand, and no much larger clone is one base apart.

The sequenced sample was PBMCs. The rearrangement joined TRBV11-2 to TRBJ2-7, and 8 junction bases match TRBD1. The receptor comes from a man aged 25-45 years in good health and CMV-seronegative. The nucleotide sequence is TGTGCCAGCAGCGTCGGGGCAGGGGGCCCATACGAGCAGTACTTC. Its coded protein is CASSVGAGGPYEQYF. Beyond the CDR3, the reference TRBV11-2 and TRBJ2-7 genes provide the residues; the full variable domain reads: EAGVAQSPRYKIIEKRQSVAFWCNPISGHATLYWYQQILGQGPKLLIQFQNNGVVDDSQLPKDRFSAERLKGVDSTLKIQPAKLEDSAVYLCASSVGAGGPYEQYFGPGTRLTVT.